A selection of T cell receptor beta chains follows, all from one sample in a study of cytomegalovirus exposure and HLA in healthy donors. Assay: immunoSEQ multiplex PCR; the TCRdb copy retains only in-frame clones and omits some. The repertoire consists of over 50,000 clones, with nearly 95% occurring once and the leading ten covering approximately 5.3%. Sequenced material: PBMCs. Every receptor here comes from a young man in good health and CMV-seropositive. Each CDR3 is given with its conserved first and last residue. D genes are given only for firm matches. Clone size is given for some rows only: seen once, a few or many times, or a class if the clone is expanded.

size: .; D: TRBD1; V: TRBV28; J: TRBJ2-3; CDR3: CASSKDRGRDTDTQYF; DNA: TGTGCCAGCAGCAAAGACAGGGGGCGCGACACAGATACGCAGTATTTT
size: .; D: TRBD1; V: TRBV7-2; J: TRBJ1-2; CDR3: CASSSGQGYGYTF; DNA: TGTGCCAGCAGCTCGGGACAGGGCTATGGCTACACCTTC
size: .; D: .; V: TRBV29-1; J: TRBJ2-3; CDR3: CSVGRTGTLEDTQYF; DNA: TGCAGCGTCGGTAGAACGGGAACCCTGGAGGATACGCAGTATTTT
size: .; D: TRBD1; V: TRBV14; J: TRBJ2-3; CDR3: CASSPRQGFGTQYF; DNA: TGTGCCAGCAGCCCTCGACAGGGTTTTGGTACGCAGTATTTT
size: .; D: TRBD2; V: TRBV27; J: TRBJ2-5; CDR3: CASSGLAGVETQYF; DNA: TGTGCCAGCTCTGGGCTAGCGGGAGTAGAGACCCAGTACTTC
size: .; D: TRBD1; V: TRBV5-1; J: TRBJ1-2; CDR3: CASTPRGQGGKNGYTF; DNA: TGCGCCAGCACCCCCCGGGGACAGGGGGGAAAGAATGGCTACACCTTC
size: .; D: .; V: TRBV28; J: TRBJ2-3; CDR3: CASSLRTIGTQYF; DNA: TGTGCCAGCAGTTTACGGACAATCGGTACGCAGTATTTT
size: .; D: TRBD2; V: TRBV7-6; J: TRBJ2-1; CDR3: CASSLYPTSGAYNEQFF; DNA: TGTGCCAGCAGCTTATACCCCACTAGCGGGGCTTACAATGAGCAGTTCTTC
size: .; D: .; V: TRBV14; J: TRBJ2-5; CDR3: CASSLLQGDYLGAQYF; DNA: TGTGCCAGCAGCCTTCTACAGGGTGACTACCTGGGGGCCCAGTACTTC
size: .; D: .; V: TRBV4-2; J: TRBJ2-7; CDR3: CASSQDPGVPYEQYF; DNA: TGTGCCAGCAGCCAAGATCCAGGTGTTCCCTACGAGCAGTACTTC
size: .; D: .; V: TRBV15; J: TRBJ1-5; CDR3: CATSRVAGGPGQPQHF; DNA: TGTGCCACCAGCAGAGTAGCCGGGGGACCGGGCCAGCCCCAGCATTTT
size: .; D: TRBD1; V: TRBV6-5; J: TRBJ2-3; CDR3: CASSFGTGTDTQYF; DNA: TGTGCCAGCAGTTTCGGGACAGGGACAGATACGCAGTATTTT
size: medium-sized; D: .; V: TRBV4-2; J: TRBJ2-3; CDR3: CASSRRGGEMTDTQYF; DNA: TGTGCCAGCAGCCGCCGAGGGGGAGAGATGACAGATACGCAGTATTTT
size: many; D: .; V: TRBV10-1; J: TRBJ2-2; CDR3: CASSEREYGELFF; DNA: TGCGCCAGCAGTGAGCGGGAGTACGGGGAGCTGTTTTTT
size: once; D: .; V: TRBV6-6; J: TRBJ2-7; CDR3: CASSLSVNSYEQYF; DNA: TGTGCCAGCAGCCTATCGGTTAATTCCTACGAGCAGTACTTC
size: .; D: TRBD1; V: TRBV11-1; J: TRBJ2-1; CDR3: CASSFGTAYNEQFF; DNA: TGTGCCAGCAGCTTCGGGACAGCCTACAATGAGCAGTTCTTC
size: .; D: TRBD1; V: TRBV5-4; J: TRBJ2-5; CDR3: CASSARDRAETQYF; DNA: TGTGCCAGCAGCGCCCGGGACAGGGCAGAGACCCAGTACTTC
size: .; D: .; V: TRBV6-5; J: TRBJ2-7; CDR3: CASSNAGTPYEQYF; DNA: TGTGCCAGCAGTAACGCGGGTACCCCCTACGAGCAGTACTTC
size: .; D: TRBD1; V: TRBV6-5; J: TRBJ1-2; CDR3: CASSYSGTGGVHTF; DNA: TGTGCCAGCAGTTACTCCGGGACAGGGGGAGTGCACACCTTC
size: .; D: TRBD1; V: TRBV4-1; J: TRBJ1-3; CDR3: CASSRRGRGNTIYF; DNA: TGCGCCAGCAGCCGCAGGGGGCGGGGAAACACCATATATTTT
size: .; D: TRBD1; V: TRBV19; J: TRBJ1-1; CDR3: CASSQGANTEAFF; DNA: TGTGCCAGTAGTCAGGGGGCGAACACTGAAGCTTTCTTT
size: .; D: .; V: TRBV5-1; J: TRBJ2-1; CDR3: CASSLTGSYNEQFF; DNA: TGCGCCAGCAGCTTAACCGGGAGTTACAATGAGCAGTTCTTC
size: .; D: TRBD2; V: TRBV6-1; J: TRBJ2-3; CDR3: CASSAVGLAANTDTQYF; DNA: TGTGCCAGCAGTGCTGTGGGACTAGCGGCTAACACAGATACGCAGTATTTT
size: .; D: TRBD1; V: TRBV11-2; J: TRBJ1-4; CDR3: CASSLQGQGEVGNEKLFF; DNA: TGTGCCAGCAGCTTACAGGGACAGGGGGAAGTCGGTAATGAAAAACTGTTTTTT
size: .; D: .; V: TRBV30; J: TRBJ1-3; CDR3: CAWSVGGTFGNTIYF; DNA: TGTGCCTGGAGTGTAGGAGGTACATTTGGAAACACCATATATTTT
size: .; D: .; V: TRBV5-1; J: TRBJ2-3; CDR3: CASSSTSTDTQYF; DNA: TGCGCCAGCAGCTCCACTAGCACAGATACGCAGTATTTT
size: .; D: .; V: TRBV2; J: TRBJ1-1; CDR3: CASSESLTEAFF; DNA: TGTGCCAGCAGTGAAAGCCTTACCGAAGCTTTCTTT
size: .; D: TRBD1; V: TRBV27; J: TRBJ2-7; CDR3: CASSSLTGGRYEQYF; DNA: TGTGCCAGCAGTTCACTAACAGGGGGTCGCTACGAGCAGTACTTC
size: .; D: .; V: TRBV27; J: TRBJ1-1; CDR3: CASSGARTDEAFF; DNA: TGTGCCAGCTCCGGGGCTAGGACAGACGAAGCTTTCTTT
size: .; D: TRBD1; V: TRBV5-4; J: TRBJ2-2; CDR3: CASNKQGAGTGELFF; DNA: TGTGCCAGCAACAAACAGGGGGCGGGCACCGGGGAGCTGTTTTTT
size: .; D: .; V: TRBV28; J: TRBJ2-7; CDR3: CASSRSQGTYEQYF; DNA: TGTGCCAGCAGCCGATCACAGGGTACCTACGAGCAGTACTTC